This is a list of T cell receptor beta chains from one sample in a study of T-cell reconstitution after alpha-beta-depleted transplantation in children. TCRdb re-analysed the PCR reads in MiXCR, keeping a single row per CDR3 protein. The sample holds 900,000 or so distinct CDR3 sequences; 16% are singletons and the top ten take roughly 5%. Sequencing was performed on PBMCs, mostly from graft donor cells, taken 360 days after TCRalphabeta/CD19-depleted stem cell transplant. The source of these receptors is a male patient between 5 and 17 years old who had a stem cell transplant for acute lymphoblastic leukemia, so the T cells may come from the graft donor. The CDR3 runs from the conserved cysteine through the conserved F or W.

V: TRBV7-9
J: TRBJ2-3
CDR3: CASTLGGASTDTQYF

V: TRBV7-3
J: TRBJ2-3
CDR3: CASSLSSRADTQYF

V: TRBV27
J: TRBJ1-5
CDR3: CASSLSGTGLSNQPQHF

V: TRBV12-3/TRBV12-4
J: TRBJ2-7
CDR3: CASSLSWGTAAYEQYF

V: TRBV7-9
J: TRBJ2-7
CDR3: CASEGTGAYEQYF

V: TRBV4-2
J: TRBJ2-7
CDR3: CASSQDQWRAYEQYF

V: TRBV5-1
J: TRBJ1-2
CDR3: CASSLWKRSNYGYTF

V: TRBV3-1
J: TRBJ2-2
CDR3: CASSLTGSAGELFF

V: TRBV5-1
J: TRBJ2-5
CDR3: CASSSLLAQETQYF

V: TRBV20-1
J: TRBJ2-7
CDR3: CSAVLQRSTGGAPYEQYF

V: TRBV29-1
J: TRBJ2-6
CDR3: CSVPTGLLRRPGANVLTF

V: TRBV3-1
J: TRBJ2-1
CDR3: CASSQEGLAGYNEQFF

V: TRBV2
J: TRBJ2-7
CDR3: CASSEANGLSYEQYF

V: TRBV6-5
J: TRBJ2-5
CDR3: CASKSGLAGELQETQYF

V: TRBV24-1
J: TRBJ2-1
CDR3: CATSDSDSAIYNEQFF

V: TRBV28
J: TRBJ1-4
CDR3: CASTGDATNEKLFF

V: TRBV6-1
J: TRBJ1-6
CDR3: CASNYGQGGGSPLHF

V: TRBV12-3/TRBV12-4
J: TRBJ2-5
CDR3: CASSWTSGSPETQYF

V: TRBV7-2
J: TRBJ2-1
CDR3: CALPRGLAGGGEQFF

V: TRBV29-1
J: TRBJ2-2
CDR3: CSDERTLRFPVQGHTHNTGELFF